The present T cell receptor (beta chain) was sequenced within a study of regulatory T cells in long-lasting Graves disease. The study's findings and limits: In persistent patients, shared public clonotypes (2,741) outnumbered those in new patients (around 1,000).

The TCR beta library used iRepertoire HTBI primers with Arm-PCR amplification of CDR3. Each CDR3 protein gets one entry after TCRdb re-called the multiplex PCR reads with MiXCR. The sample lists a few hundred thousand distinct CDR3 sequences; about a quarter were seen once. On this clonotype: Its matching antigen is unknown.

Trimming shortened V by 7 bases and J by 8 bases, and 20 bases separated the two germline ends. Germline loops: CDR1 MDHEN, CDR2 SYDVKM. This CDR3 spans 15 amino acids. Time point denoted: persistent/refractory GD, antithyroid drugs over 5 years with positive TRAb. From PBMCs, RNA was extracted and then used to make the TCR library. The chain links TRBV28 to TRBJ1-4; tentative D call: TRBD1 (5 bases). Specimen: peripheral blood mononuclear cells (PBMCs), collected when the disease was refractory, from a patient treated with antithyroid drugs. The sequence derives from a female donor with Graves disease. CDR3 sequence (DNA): TGTGCCAGCACCCGGGACCGGGGCCGATGGGAAAAACTGTTTTTT. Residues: CASTRDRGRWEKLFF.